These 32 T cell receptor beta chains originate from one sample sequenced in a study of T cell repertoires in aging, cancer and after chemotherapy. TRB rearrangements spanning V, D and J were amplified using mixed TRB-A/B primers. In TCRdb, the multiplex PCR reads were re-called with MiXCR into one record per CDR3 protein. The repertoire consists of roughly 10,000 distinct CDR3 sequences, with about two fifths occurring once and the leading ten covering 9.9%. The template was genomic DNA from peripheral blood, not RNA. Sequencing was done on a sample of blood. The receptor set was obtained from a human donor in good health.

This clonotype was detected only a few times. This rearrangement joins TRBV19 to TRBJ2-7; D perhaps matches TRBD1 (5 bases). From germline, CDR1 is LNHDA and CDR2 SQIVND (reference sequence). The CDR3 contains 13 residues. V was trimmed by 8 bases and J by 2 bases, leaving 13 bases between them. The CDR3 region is CASCQGVPYEQYF. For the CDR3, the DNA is TGTGCCAGTTGTCAGGGCGTCCCCTACGAGCAGTACTTC.

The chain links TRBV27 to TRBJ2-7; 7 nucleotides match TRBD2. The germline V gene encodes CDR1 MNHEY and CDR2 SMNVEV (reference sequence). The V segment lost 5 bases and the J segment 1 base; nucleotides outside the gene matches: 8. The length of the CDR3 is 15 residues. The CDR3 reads CASSDGEGLSYEQYF. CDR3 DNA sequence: TGTGCCAGCAGTGACGGGGAGGGGTTGTCCTACGAGCAGTACTTC.

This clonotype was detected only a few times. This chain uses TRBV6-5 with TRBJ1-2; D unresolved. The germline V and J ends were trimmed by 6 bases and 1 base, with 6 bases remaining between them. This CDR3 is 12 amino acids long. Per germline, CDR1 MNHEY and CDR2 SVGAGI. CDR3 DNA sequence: TGTGCCAGCAGACAGCTTAACTATGGCTACACCTTC. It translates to CASRQLNYGYTF.

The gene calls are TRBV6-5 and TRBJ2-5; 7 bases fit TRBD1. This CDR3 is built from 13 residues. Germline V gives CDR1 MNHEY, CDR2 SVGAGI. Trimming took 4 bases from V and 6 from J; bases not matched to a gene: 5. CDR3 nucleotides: TGTGCCAGCAGTTCAGGACAGGTCCAGACCCAGTACTTC. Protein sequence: CASSSGQVQTQYF.

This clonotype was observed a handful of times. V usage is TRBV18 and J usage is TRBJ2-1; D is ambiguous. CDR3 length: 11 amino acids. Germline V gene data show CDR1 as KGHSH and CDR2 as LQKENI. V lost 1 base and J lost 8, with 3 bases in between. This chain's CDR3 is CASSPLDEQFF. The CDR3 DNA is TGTGCCAGCTCACCACTCGATGAGCAGTTCTTC.

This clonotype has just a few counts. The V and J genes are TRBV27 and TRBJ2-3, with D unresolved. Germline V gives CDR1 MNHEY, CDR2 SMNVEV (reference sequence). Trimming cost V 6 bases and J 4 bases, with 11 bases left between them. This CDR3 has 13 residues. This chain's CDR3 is CASRPPYADTQYF. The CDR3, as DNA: TGTGCCAGCAGACCACCCTACGCAGATACGCAGTATTTT.

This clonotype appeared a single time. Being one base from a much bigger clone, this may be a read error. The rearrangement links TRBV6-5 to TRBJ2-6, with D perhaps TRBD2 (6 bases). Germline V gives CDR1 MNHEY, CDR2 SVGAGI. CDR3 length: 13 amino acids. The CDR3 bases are TGTGCCAGAAGTTATCCGGGACTTTTCGTCCTGACTTTC. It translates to CARSYPGLFVLTF.

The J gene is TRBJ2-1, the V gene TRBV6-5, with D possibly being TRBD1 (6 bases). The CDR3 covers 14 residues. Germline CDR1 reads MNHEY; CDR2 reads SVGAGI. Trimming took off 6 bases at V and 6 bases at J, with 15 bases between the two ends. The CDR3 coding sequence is TGTGCCAGCAGCCCCCGGGACACCCTCAATGAGCAGTTCTTC. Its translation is CASSPRDTLNEQFF.

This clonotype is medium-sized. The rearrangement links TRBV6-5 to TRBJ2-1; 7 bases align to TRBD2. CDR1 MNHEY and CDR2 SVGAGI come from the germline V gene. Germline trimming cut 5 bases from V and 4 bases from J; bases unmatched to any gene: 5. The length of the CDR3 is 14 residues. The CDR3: CASSLLAEYNEQFF. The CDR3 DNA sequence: TGTGCCAGCAGTCTCCTAGCGGAGTACAATGAGCAGTTCTTC.

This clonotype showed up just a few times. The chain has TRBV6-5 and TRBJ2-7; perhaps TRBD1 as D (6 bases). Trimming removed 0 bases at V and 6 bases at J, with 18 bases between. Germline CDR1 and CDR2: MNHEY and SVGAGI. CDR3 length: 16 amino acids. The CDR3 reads CASSYSGEGGRGEQYF. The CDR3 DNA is TGTGCCAGCAGTTACTCGGGGGAAGGGGGAAGGGGCGAGCAGTACTTC.

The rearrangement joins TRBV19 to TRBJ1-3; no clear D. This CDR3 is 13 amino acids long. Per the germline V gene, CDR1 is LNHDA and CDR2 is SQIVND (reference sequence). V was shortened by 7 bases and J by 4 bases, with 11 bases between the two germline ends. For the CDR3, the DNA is TGTGCCAGTAAAGTTGGCGGGGGAAACACCATATATTTT. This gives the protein CASKVGGGNTIYF.

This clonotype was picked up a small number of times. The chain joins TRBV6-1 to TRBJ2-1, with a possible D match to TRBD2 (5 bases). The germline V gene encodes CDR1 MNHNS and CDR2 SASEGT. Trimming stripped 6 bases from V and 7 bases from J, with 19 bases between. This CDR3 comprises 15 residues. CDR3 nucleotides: TGTGCCAGCAGCCCTATCTTGGGAGTGGGTAATGAGCAGTTCTTC. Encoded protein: CASSPILGVGNEQFF.

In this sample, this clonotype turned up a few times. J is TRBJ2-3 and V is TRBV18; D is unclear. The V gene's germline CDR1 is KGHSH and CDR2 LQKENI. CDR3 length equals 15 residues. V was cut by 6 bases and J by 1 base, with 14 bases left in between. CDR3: CASSLTVQGTDTQYF. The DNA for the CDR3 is TGTGCCAGCTCCCTGACGGTGCAGGGCACAGATACGCAGTATTTT.

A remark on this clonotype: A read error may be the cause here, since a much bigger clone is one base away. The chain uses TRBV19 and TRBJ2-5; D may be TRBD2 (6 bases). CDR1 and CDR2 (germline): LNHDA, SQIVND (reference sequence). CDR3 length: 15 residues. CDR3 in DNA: TGTGCCAGTAGCGTACGCGGGGAGTGGTACAATGAGAAGTTCTTC. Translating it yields CASSVRGEWYNEKFF.

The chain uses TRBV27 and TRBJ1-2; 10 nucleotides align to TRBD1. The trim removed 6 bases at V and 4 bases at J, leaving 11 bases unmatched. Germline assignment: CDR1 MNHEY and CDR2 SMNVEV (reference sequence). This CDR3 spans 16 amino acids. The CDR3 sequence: CASSRGGTGDRYGYTF. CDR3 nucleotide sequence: TGTGCCAGCAGCCGCGGGGGGACAGGGGACCGCTATGGCTACACCTTC.

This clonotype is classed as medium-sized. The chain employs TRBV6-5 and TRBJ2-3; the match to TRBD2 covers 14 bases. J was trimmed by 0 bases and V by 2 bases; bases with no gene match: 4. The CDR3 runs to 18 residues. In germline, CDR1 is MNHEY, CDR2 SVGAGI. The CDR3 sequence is CASSYGTSGSTSTDTQYF. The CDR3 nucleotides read TGTGCCAGCAGTTACGGGACTAGCGGGAGTACTAGCACAGATACGCAGTATTTT.

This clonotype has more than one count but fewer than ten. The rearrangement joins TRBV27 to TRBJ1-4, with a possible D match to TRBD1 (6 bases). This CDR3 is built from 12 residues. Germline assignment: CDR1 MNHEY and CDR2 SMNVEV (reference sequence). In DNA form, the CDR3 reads TGTCAGAAGGGCAGGGGTGGTGAAAAACTGTTTTTT. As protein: CQKGRGGEKLFF.

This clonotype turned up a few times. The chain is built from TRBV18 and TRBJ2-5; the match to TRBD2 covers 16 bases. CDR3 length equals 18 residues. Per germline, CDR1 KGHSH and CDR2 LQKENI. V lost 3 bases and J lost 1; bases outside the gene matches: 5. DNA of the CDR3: TGTGCCAGCTCACCGGGACTAGCGGGAGGGCCTATCCAAGAGACCCAGTACTTC. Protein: CASSPGLAGGPIQETQYF.

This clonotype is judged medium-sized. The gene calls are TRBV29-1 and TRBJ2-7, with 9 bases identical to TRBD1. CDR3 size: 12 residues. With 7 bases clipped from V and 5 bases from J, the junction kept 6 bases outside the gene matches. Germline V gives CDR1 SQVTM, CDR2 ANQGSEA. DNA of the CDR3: TGCAGCGCCGGGGACAGGGTCCACGAGCAGTACTTC. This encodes CSAGDRVHEQYF.

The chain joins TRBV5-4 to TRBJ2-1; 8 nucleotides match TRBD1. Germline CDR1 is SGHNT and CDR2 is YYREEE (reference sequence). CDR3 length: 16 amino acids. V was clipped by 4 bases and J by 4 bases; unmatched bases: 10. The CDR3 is CASSLDRGNIYNEQFF. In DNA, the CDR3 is TGTGCCAGCAGCCTAGACAGGGGTAATATTTACAATGAGCAGTTCTTC.

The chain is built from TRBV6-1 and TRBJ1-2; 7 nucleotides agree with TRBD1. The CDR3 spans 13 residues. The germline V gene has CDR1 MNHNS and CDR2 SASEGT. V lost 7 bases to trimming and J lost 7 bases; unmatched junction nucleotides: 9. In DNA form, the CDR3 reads TGTGCCAGCATGGGGGACAGAAGGCTTGGCTACACCTTC. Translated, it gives CASMGDRRLGYTF.

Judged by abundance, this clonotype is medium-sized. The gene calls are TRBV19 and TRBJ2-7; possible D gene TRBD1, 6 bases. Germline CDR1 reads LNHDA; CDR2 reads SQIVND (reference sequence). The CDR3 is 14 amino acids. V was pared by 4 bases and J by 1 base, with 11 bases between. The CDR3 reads CASSNRDTSYEQYF. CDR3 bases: TGTGCCAGTAGTAACAGGGATACATCCTACGAGCAGTACTTC.

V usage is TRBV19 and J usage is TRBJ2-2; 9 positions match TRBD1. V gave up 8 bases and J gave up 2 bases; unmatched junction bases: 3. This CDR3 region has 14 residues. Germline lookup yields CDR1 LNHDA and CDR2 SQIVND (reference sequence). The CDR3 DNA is TGTGCCAGTTGGGACAGGGAAAACACCGGGGAGCTGTTTTTT. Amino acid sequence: CASWDRENTGELFF. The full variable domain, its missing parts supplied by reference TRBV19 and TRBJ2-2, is DGGITQSPKYLFRKEGQNVTLSCEQNLNHDAMYWYRQDPGQGLRLIYYSQIVNDFQKGDIAEGYSVSREKKESFPLTVTSAQKNPTAFYLCASWDRENTGELFFGEGSRLTVL.

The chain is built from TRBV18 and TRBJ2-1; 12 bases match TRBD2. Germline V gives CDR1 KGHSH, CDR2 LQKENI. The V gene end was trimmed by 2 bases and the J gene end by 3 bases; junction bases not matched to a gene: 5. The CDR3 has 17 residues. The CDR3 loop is CASSPNGLAGFYNEQFF. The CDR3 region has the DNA TGTGCCAGCTCACCAAACGGACTAGCGGGATTCTACAATGAGCAGTTCTTC.

The CDR3 loop is CASSVQGAQGEAFF. CDR3 coding DNA: TGTGCCAGCTCAGTACAGGGGGCGCAGGGTGAAGCTTTCTTT. The gene calls are TRBV18 and TRBJ1-1, with 9 bases matching TRBD1. J gave up 7 bases and V 5 bases, and 8 bases lay outside the gene matches. The CDR3 runs 14 residues. CDR1 and CDR2 from the germline V gene are KGHSH and LQKENI.

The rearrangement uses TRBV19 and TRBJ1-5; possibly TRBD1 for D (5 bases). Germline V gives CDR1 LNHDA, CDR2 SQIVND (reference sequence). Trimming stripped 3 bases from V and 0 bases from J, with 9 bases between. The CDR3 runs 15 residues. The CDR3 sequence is CASSIGTFSNQPQHF. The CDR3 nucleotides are TGTGCCAGTAGTATCGGGACCTTTAGCAATCAGCCCCAGCATTTT.

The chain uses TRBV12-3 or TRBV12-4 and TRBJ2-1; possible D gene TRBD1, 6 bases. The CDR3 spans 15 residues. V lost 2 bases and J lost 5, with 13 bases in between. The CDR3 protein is CASSLRQGTNNEQFF. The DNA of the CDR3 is TGTGCCAGCAGTTTAAGGCAGGGGACGAACAATGAGCAGTTCTTC.

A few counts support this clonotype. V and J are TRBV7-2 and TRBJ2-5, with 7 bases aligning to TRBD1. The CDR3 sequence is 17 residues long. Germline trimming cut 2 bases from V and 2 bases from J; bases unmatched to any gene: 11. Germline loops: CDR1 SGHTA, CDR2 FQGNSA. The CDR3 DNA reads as TGTGCCAGCAGCTTATATAAAGGGGGCAGGTTGCAAGAGACCCAGTACTTC. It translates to CASSLYKGGRLQETQYF.

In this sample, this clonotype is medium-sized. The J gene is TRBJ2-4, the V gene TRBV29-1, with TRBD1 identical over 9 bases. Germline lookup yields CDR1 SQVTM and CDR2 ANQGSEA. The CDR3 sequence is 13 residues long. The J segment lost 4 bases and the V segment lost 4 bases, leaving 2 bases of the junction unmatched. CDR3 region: CSVAGQGKNIQYF. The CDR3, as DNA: TGCAGCGTTGCGGGACAGGGTAAAAACATTCAGTACTTC.

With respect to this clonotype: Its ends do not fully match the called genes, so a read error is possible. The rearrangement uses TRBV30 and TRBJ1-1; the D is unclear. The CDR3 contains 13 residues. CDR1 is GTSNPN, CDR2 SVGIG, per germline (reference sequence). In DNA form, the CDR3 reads TGTTCCTGGAGTGTACAAGGGAACACTGAAGCTTTCTTT. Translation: CSWSVQGNTEAFF.

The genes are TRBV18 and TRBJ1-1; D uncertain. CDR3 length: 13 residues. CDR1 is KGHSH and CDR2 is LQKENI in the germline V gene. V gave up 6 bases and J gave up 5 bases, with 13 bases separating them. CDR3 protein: CASSPGEGTEAFF. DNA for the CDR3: TGTGCCAGCTCTCCGGGAGAAGGGACTGAAGCTTTCTTT.

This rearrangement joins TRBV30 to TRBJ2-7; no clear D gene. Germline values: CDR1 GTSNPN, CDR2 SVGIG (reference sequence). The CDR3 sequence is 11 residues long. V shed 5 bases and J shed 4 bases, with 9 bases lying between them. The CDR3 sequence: CAWSRNYEQYF. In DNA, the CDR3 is TGTGCCTGGTCCCGAAATTACGAGCAGTACTTC. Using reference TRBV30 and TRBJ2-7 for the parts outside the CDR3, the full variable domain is SQTIHQWPATLVQPVGSPLSLECTVEGTSNPNLYWYRQAAGRGLQLLFYSVGIGQISSEVPQNLSASRPQDRQFILSSKKLLLSDSGFYLCAWSRNYEQYFGPGTRLTVT.